The 15 T cell receptor beta chains below were found in one sample sequenced in a study of shared clonotypes between healthy human individuals. Clones were read by immunoSEQ multiplex PCR, and TCRdb kept only the in-frame ones, dropping some. The table has roughly 2 million clones, approximately 94% seen once; the top ten hold more than 0.1%. The specimen was naive CD4+ T cells sorted from blood. Subset indicated: CD45RA+ positively selected. The receptors come from a man younger than 35 in good health.

The V and J genes are TRBV19 and TRBJ1-6; unclear D gene. V gave up 3 bases and J gave up 3 bases, with 12 bases separating them. Germline CDR1 reads LNHDA; CDR2 reads SQIVND (reference sequence). CDR3 length equals 16 residues. CDR3 loop: CASSISGNLYNSPLHF. The CDR3 DNA reads as TGTGCCAGTAGTATCTCCGGGAACCTCTATAATTCACCCCTCCACTTT.

The chain joins TRBV18 to TRBJ2-3; D is possibly TRBD2 (6 bases). V was clipped by 6 bases and J by 2 bases, with 12 bases between them. This CDR3 is 14 amino acids long. CDR1 is KGHSH, CDR2 LQKENI, per germline. CDR3 nucleotides: TGTGCCAGCTCCTTCGGACTAATCACAGATACGCAGTATTTT. Translating it yields CASSFGLITDTQYF.

The chain employs TRBV7-2 and TRBJ2-3, with unresolved D. V was shortened by 6 bases and J by 6 bases, with 7 bases between the two germline ends. This CDR3 is 11 amino acids long. Germline CDR1 and CDR2: SGHTA and FQGNSA. CDR3 in amino acids: CASRDPDTQYF. In DNA, the CDR3 is TGTGCCAGCAGGGACCCGGATACGCAGTATTTT.

The chain uses TRBV6-5 and TRBJ1-5; D not certain. V lost 0 bases, J lost 6 bases, and 6 bases lay in between. Germline CDR1 is MNHEY and CDR2 is SVGAGI. This CDR3 is 13 amino acids long. CDR3 nucleotides: TGTGCCAGCAGTTACTCGGGGTTTCAGCCCCAGCATTTT. Its translation: CASSYSGFQPQHF.

The rearrangement links TRBV2 to TRBJ2-2; no clear D gene. Germline V gene data show CDR1 as SNHLY and CDR2 as FYNNEI. V dropped 2 bases and J dropped 1 base, with 11 bases sitting between them. This CDR3 contains 16 residues. The CDR3 DNA reads TGTGCCAGCAGTGAATTACTATTAATGAACACCGGGGAGCTGTTTTTT. Encoded protein: CASSELLLMNTGELFF.

CDR3 bases: TGTGCCAGCAGTCCTACTAGGGTAGACTATGGCTACACCTTC. Translated, it gives CASSPTRVDYGYTF. The chain links TRBV28 to TRBJ1-2; D call uncertain. This CDR3 is built from 14 residues. Trimming shortened V by 5 bases and J by 3 bases, and 13 bases separated the two germline ends. Germline V gene sequence: CDR1 MDHEN, CDR2 SYDVKM.

The chain is built from TRBV30 and TRBJ2-1; tentatively, D is TRBD2 (6 bases). Germline values: CDR1 GTSNPN, CDR2 SVGIG (reference sequence). The V end lost 3 bases, the J end lost 10 bases, and 16 bases lay between the germline ends. The CDR3 spans 13 residues. Written as DNA, the CDR3 is TGTGCCTGGAGGAGAACTAGCTCCGGGGAGCAGTTCTTC. It is translated as CAWRRTSSGEQFF.

V is TRBV4-3 and J is TRBJ1-2; D is uncertain. CDR1 is LGHNA, CDR2 YSLEER, per germline. V was trimmed by 0 bases and J by 4 bases, leaving 9 bases between them. The CDR3 is 14 residues long. CDR3 nucleotides: TGCGCCAGCAGCCAAGATAGGCTGGGCTATGGCTACACCTTC. This codes for CASSQDRLGYGYTF.

Comments on this clone: The sample carries other DNA sequences with the same CDR3. The chain carries TRBV27 and TRBJ1-1; 8 nucleotides agree with TRBD1. The junction had 4 bases not matched to a gene; V was cut back by 5 bases and J by 2 bases. The length of the CDR3 is 14 residues. CDR1 and CDR2 from the germline V gene are MNHEY and SMNVEV (reference sequence). The CDR3 DNA reads as TGTGCCAGCAGTCCGGACAGGGAAAACACTGAAGCTTTCTTT. It translates to CASSPDRENTEAFF.

V is TRBV29-1 and J is TRBJ1-5; 9 bases match TRBD1. The CDR3 has 13 residues. The junction had 5 bases not matched to a gene; V was cut back by 4 bases and J by 7 bases. The germline V gene has CDR1 SQVTM and CDR2 ANQGSEA. This CDR3 is CSVGTGVMQPQHF. The CDR3 DNA follows: TGCAGCGTTGGGACAGGGGTCATGCAGCCCCAGCATTTT.

The V call is TRBV2, the J call TRBJ2-7, with 7 bases identical to TRBD1. The germline CDR1 and CDR2 sequences are SNHLY and FYNNEI. Trimming took 3 bases from V and 6 from J; bases not matched to a gene: 5. This CDR3 spans 13 amino acids. CDR3 sequence reads: CASSDGTVTEQYF. The CDR3 nucleotides read TGTGCCAGCAGTGACGGGACAGTCACCGAGCAGTACTTC.

This chain uses TRBV27 with TRBJ1-5, with TRBD1 matching over 10 bases. CDR3 length equals 14 residues. With V trimmed by 9 bases and J by 5 bases, 7 bases remained unmatched. Germline CDR1 is MNHEY and CDR2 is SMNVEV (reference sequence). For the CDR3, the DNA is TGTGCCAGTCCACCGGGACAGGGGTATCAGCCCCAGCATTTT. Its translation: CASPPGQGYQPQHF.

The CDR3 spells CASRHPGGNEQFF. In DNA form, the CDR3 reads TGTGCCAGCAGACACCCGGGGGGCAATGAGCAGTTCTTC. The V call is TRBV5-4, the J call TRBJ2-1; 7 bases fit TRBD2. This CDR3 is built from 13 residues. With 5 bases clipped from V and 6 bases from J, the junction kept 5 bases outside the gene matches. CDR1 is SGHNT, CDR2 YYREEE, per germline (reference sequence).

This chain uses TRBV2 with TRBJ2-3, with D unresolved. The germline V and J ends were trimmed by 7 bases and 4 bases, with 18 bases remaining between them. The V gene's germline CDR1 is SNHLY and CDR2 FYNNEI. The CDR3 is 15 amino acids. The CDR3 nucleotides are TGTGCCAGCACCCAGCCACGACCTACGGCAGATACGCAGTATTTT. It is translated as CASTQPRPTADTQYF.

This clone has a single count. V is TRBV30 and J is TRBJ1-4; D is uncertain. The CDR3 has 14 amino acids. Trimming shortened V by 0 bases and J by 6 bases, and 11 bases separated the two germline ends. Looked up from germline, CDR1 is GTSNPN and CDR2 is SVGIG (reference sequence). This CDR3 is CAWSVSATDEKLFF. The CDR3 DNA follows: TGTGCCTGGAGTGTTAGTGCCACGGATGAAAAACTGTTTTTT.